This T cell receptor (beta chain) stems from a study of control samples from healthy donors and cancer patients. The method was immunoSEQ multiplex PCR; TCRdb's version includes in-frame clones alone and lacks a portion of them. This table has roughly 200,000 clones, about 90% appearing once. The CDR3 is 13 residues long. With 7 bases clipped from V and 4 bases from J, the junction kept 4 bases outside the gene matches. The J gene is TRBJ2-1, the V gene TRBV12-3 or TRBV12-4; 7 positions agree with TRBD1. The TCR originated in a man aged 25-40 years in good health. What was sequenced was blood. In nucleotides, the CDR3 is TGTGCCAGCACCAGGGACAGTTACAATGAGCAGTTCTTC. Amino acids: CASTRDSYNEQFF.